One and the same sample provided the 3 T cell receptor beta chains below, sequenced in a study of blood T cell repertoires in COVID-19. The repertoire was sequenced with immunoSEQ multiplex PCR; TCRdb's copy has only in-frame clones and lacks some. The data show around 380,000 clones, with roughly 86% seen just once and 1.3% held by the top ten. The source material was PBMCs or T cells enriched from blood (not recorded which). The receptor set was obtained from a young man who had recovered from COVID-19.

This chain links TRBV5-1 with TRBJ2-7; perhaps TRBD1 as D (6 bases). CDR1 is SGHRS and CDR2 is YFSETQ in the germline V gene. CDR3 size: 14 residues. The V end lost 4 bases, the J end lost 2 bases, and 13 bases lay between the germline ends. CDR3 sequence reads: CASSADSSTYEQYF. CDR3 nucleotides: TGCGCCAGCAGCGCGGACAGTTCAACCTACGAGCAGTACTTC.

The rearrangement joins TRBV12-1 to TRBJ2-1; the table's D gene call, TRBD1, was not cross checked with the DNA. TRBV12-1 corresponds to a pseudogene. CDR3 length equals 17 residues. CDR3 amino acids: CASSLRPDRGEYNEQFF. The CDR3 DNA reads TGTGCCAGCAGCCTACGACCCGACAGGGGAGAATACAATGAGCAGTTCTTC.

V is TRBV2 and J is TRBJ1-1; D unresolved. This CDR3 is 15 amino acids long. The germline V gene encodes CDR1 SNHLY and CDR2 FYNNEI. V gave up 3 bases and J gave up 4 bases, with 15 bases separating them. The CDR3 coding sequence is TGTGCCAGCAGTGATGCGGGGTACGTGAGCACTGAAGCTTTCTTT. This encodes CASSDAGYVSTEAFF.